A selection of T cell receptor beta chains follows, all from one sample in a study of blood T cell repertoires in COVID-19. Profiled with immunoSEQ multiplex PCR; TCRdb holds only in-frame clones, not every one. Of 100,000 to 150,000 clones in the sample, roughly three quarters are singletons; the top ten hold 7.9%. Sequencing used peripheral blood. The origin of the receptors is a human donor in a cohort sampled during active COVID-19. CDR3s include the opening cysteine and the closing phenylalanine or tryptophan.

V	J	CDR3
TRBV3-1/TRBV3-2	TRBJ2-7	CASSQEGQGTGHEQYF
TRBV6-5	TRBJ2-7	CASSNRGAPYEQYF
TRBV29-1	TRBJ2-1	CSVGGTGVSYNEQFF
TRBV6-1	TRBJ1-1	CASSEHWTGGADTEAFF
TRBV7-6	TRBJ2-7	CASSSQGSSLYEQYF
TRBV7-9	TRBJ1-1	CASSLLTTEAFF
TRBV4-1	TRBJ1-1	CASSHTGANTEAFF
TRBV5-1	TRBJ1-1	CASSLLRGNTEAFF
TRBV5-6	TRBJ2-3	CASSLPGTDTQYF
TRBV6-6	TRBJ1-1	CASLRNLNTEAFF